The 9 T cell receptor beta chains reported below all come from one sample, sequenced in a study of cytotoxic CD8 clonotypes in ibrutinib-treated CLL (dated by TCRdb to the early 2020s). The time point label corresponds to: 12 months on ibrutinib. The library was prepared using the immunoSEQ multiplex PCR assay. What TCRdb holds here is the immuneACCESS table cut down to in-frame rearrangements. Part of the clones is not present; checked against another copy, under half of the missing clones reflect an unresolved V gene, and the others are unexplained. In all, the sample holds some 200,000 clones, and roughly 77% of those were seen once. The ten largest make up roughly 5.8% of the sample. The sequencing used PBMCs, collected after 12 months of ibrutinib treatment. These TCRs come from a human donor with chronic lymphocytic leukemia.

This sequence joins TRBV6-6 and TRBJ2-3; perhaps TRBD1 as D (6 bases). V was shortened by 4 bases and J by 9 bases, with 8 bases between the two germline ends. The CDR3 length is 11 residues. CDR1 and CDR2 (germline): MNHNY, SVGAGI (reference sequence). The CDR3 reads CASSSDRTQYF. The CDR3 nucleotides read TGTGCCAGCAGTTCAGACAGGACGCAGTATTTT.

V gene TRBV6-5 combines with J gene TRBJ2-7; tentatively, D is TRBD1 (5 bases). Germline CDR1 is MNHEY and CDR2 is SVGAGI. This CDR3 spans 15 amino acids. V lost 0 bases and J 0 bases, leaving 9 bases between the germline ends. CDR3 DNA sequence: TGTGCCAGCAGTTACTCCTGGGGCAACTCCTACGAGCAGTACTTC. This codes for CASSYSWGNSYEQYF.

Only a few counts were recorded for this clone. This chain connects TRBV21-1 to TRBJ1-3. TRBV21-1 is a pseudogene locus. The CDR3 totals 13 residues. CDR3 bases: TGTGCCAGCAGCTCTCCGGCCGAAAACACCATATATTTT. Its protein is CASSSPAENTIYF.

This chain connects TRBV16 to TRBJ2-4, with 9 bases identical to TRBD2. The CDR3 is made up of 15 amino acids. V trimming: 4 bases; J trimming: 5 bases; junction bases outside the gene matches: 6. CDR1 is KGHSY and CDR2 is FQNENV in the germline V gene. The CDR3 bases are TGTGCCAGCAGCCGCCCCACTAGCGGGCAAAACATTCAGTACTTC. This codes for CASSRPTSGQNIQYF.

CDR3 DNA sequence: TGTGCCAGCAGCTTTCGGGCCCCGAAATTAAACAATGAGCAGTTCTTC. It is translated as CASSFRAPKLNNEQFF. The chain uses TRBV7-8 and TRBJ2-1, with D hard to call. Trimming took off 3 bases at V and 5 bases at J, with 17 bases between the two ends. The CDR3 is made up of 16 amino acids. Germline lookup yields CDR1 SGHVS and CDR2 FQNEAQ.

The chain joins TRBV28 to TRBJ1-5, with 7 positions matching TRBD1. J lost 2 bases, V lost 4 bases, and 17 bases had no gene match. CDR1 is MDHEN and CDR2 is SYDVKM in the germline V gene. The CDR3 consists of 19 residues. In DNA form, the CDR3 reads TGTGCCAGCAGTTCCAGGGCAGGTCAGGGGGGGTTCGGCAATCAGCCCCAGCATTTT. Its protein is CASSSRAGQGGFGNQPQHF.

The rearrangement uses TRBV7-3 and TRBJ1-5; D possibly corresponds to TRBD1 (6 bases). V dropped 5 bases and J dropped 4 bases, with 9 bases sitting between them. The CDR3 is 13 residues long. Germline lookup yields CDR1 SGHTA and CDR2 FQGTGA. CDR3 amino acids: CASSLQGNQPQHF. DNA of the CDR3: TGTGCCAGCAGCCTCCAGGGGAATCAGCCCCAGCATTTT.

The chain couples TRBV30 to TRBJ1-4; D is possibly TRBD1 (5 bases). Germline V gene data show CDR1 as GTSNPN and CDR2 as SVGIG (reference sequence). Trimming removed 2 bases from V and 4 bases from J, with 14 bases in between. The CDR3 sequence is 15 residues long. The CDR3 here is CAWSKGGGGNEKLFF. CDR3 DNA: TGTGCCTGGAGTAAGGGCGGGGGAGGTAATGAAAAACTGTTTTTT.

This clone was counted a single time. V gene TRBV6-5 combines with J gene TRBJ2-2, with D possibly being TRBD2 (6 bases). The CDR3 contains 15 residues. V lost 6 bases and J lost 5, with 16 bases in between. Germline V lookup: CDR1 MNHEY, CDR2 SVGAGI. The DNA for the CDR3 is TGTGCCAGCAGGTGGGGAGGTGGGGGAACCGGGGAGCTGTTTTTT. It translates to CASRWGGGGTGELFF.